The clone carrying this T cell receptor (beta chain) was observed a single time. This CDR3 contains 15 residues. Germline V gene lookup returns CDR1 SGHTS and CDR2 YDEGEE. The V and J ends lost 1 base and 4 bases respectively, with 15 bases between them. The repertoire was sequenced with immunoSEQ multiplex PCR; TCRdb's copy has only in-frame clones and lacks some. Of 450,000 or so clones listed, around 90% are singletons. Patients at the Seattle site were enrolled during active infection and followed longitudinally. This sample is drawn from a study of blood T cell repertoires in COVID-19. Study overall: Samples of COVID-19 (acute and convalescent) were obtained from the United States, Italy and Spain.

Material: peripheral blood. This receptor was identified in a man aged 18-30 years with COVID-19, enrolled during active disease. The chain employs TRBV5-8 and TRBJ2-7; possible D gene TRBD1, 6 bases. The CDR3, as DNA: TGTGCCAGCAGCTTGAGTTTGGGGGCCCATTACGAGCAGTACTTC. Its protein product is CASSLSLGAHYEQYF.